The TCR beta chain under discussion was sequenced for a study of cytomegalovirus exposure and HLA in healthy donors. This clone was detected a few times. The PCR made use of 60 Vbeta and 13 Jbeta primers. Libraries were prepared by immunoSEQ multiplex PCR; TCRdb keeps only in-frame clonotypes and omits some of them. Among about 140,000 clones, about 75% were seen once, and the ten largest hold 2.5% to 4%. Trimming cost V 0 bases and J 0 bases, with 26 bases left between them. Per germline, CDR1 SGHDN and CDR2 FVKESK. This CDR3 region has 21 residues. The clonotype was recovered from a man aged 40-50 years in good health and CMV-seronegative. Specimen: PBMCs. The rearrangement links TRBV14 to TRBJ1-1; a weak D match, TRBD1 (5 bases). CDR3 sequence (DNA): TGTGCCAGCAGCCAAGATGAAGGCCAGGGTGAAATCATTGAAATGAACACTGAAGCTTTCTTT. Protein sequence: CASSQDEGQGEIIEMNTEAFF.